This TCR beta chain derives from a study of PD-1 blockade in classical Hodgkin lymphoma. Measured with immunoSEQ multiplex PCR; TCRdb has only the in-frame clones, and not every one. This sample carries roughly 64,000 clones, 91% of them seen once, and the ten largest clones take about a tenth. This CDR3 is 15 amino acids long. Germline CDR1 reads GTSNPN; CDR2 reads SVGIG (reference sequence). J was trimmed by 2 bases and V by 0 bases; bases with no gene match: 4. Time point meaning: cycle 4 day 1 (C4D1), after 5 to 7 weeks of nivolumab. The patients all showed relapse after autologous stem cell transplantation, while their brentuximab vedotin exposure varied.

The clonotype was recovered from a human donor with classical Hodgkin lymphoma. The gene calls are TRBV30 and TRBJ1-3, with 7 nucleotides matching TRBD1. The material sequenced was peripheral blood mononuclear cells (PBMCs), taken before the fourth cycle of nivolumab. CDR3 coding DNA: TGTGCCTGGAGTGTACTAGGGACAGCTGGAAACACCATATATTTT. Its translation: CAWSVLGTAGNTIYF.